The rows below give T cell receptor beta chains drawn from one sample of a study of T cell repertoires in cytomegalovirus infection. No antigens are known for them. TCRdb re-called the reads through MiXCR, storing one row per CDR3 protein. The sample includes some 900,000 distinct CDR3 sequences, over 25% of them seen just once. The sample consisted of cultured CD8+ T cells from PBMCs, taken from culture after CMV antigen stimulation. Receptors were obtained from a human donor in good health (CMV status not recorded). Some clones in this sample may be carry-over from other donors' samples. Each CDR3 is given with its conserved first and last residue. The D gene is left open where the match is weak. Not every row has a clone size; where given, it reads once, few, many or a size class.

length: 15
size: few
V: TRBV5-1
J: TRBJ2-5
D: TRBD1
CDR3: CASSTTTGGKETQYF
DNA: TGCGCCAGCAGCACCACTACAGGGGGCAAAGAGACCCAGTACTTC

length: 15
size: .
V: TRBV6-5
J: TRBJ2-1
D: .
CDR3: CASSYTSSSADEQFF
DNA: TGTGCCAGCAGTTACACCTCGTCTAGCGCGGATGAGCAGTTCTTC

length: 18
size: .
V: TRBV19
J: TRBJ2-6
D: .
CDR3: CASSIVPEWQVVANVLTF
DNA: TGTGCCAGTAGTATAGTCCCGGAATGGCAGGTCGTGGCCAACGTCCTGACTTTC

length: 16
size: .
V: TRBV7-2
J: TRBJ2-4
D: .
CDR3: CASSSTRPFTGDIQYF
DNA: TGTGCCAGCAGCTCAACCCGACCGTTTACTGGGGACATTCAGTACTTC

length: 15
size: .
V: TRBV27
J: TRBJ1-1
D: .
CDR3: CASSLFQGSGTEAFF
DNA: TGTGCCAGCAGTTTATTTCAGGGGTCAGGCACTGAAGCTTTCTTT

length: 15
size: few
V: TRBV20-1
J: TRBJ1-6
D: .
CDR3: CSARPTSSYNSPLHF
DNA: TGCAGTGCTAGACCCACAAGCTCCTATAATTCACCCCTCCACTTT

length: 15
size: many
V: TRBV7-2
J: TRBJ1-5
D: .
CDR3: CASSLDGNRNQPQHF
DNA: TGTGCCAGCAGCTTAGATGGCAACCGCAATCAGCCCCAGCATTTT

length: 15
size: .
V: TRBV5-1
J: TRBJ2-3
D: .
CDR3: CASSDGGGRTDTQYF
DNA: TGCGCCAGCAGCGACGGTGGGGGCCGCACAGATACGCAGTATTTT

length: 15
size: few
V: TRBV7-2
J: TRBJ1-4
D: .
CDR3: CASSPPKVEGEKLFF
DNA: TGTGCCAGCAGCCCCCCGAAGGTGGAGGGTGAAAAACTGTTTTTT

length: 14
size: .
V: TRBV5-6
J: TRBJ1-2
D: .
CDR3: CASSPQDGPYGYTF
DNA: TGTGCCAGCAGCCCTCAGGACGGGCCCTATGGCTACACCTTC

length: 15
size: .
V: TRBV7-2
J: TRBJ2-3
D: .
CDR3: CASTPGRGGTDTQYF
DNA: TGTGCCAGCACCCCCGGCAGGGGAGGCACAGATACGCAGTATTTT

length: 13
size: few
V: TRBV12-3/TRBV12-4
J: TRBJ1-2
D: TRBD1
CDR3: CASRGRGIVGYTF
DNA: TGTGCCAGCAGAGGCAGGGGGATAGTGGGCTACACCTTC

length: 14
size: .
V: TRBV6-2/TRBV6-3
J: TRBJ1-5
D: TRBD1
CDR3: CASSNDRGDQPQHF
DNA: TGTGCCAGCAGTAACGACAGGGGCGATCAGCCCCAGCATTTT

length: 16
size: .
V: TRBV27
J: TRBJ2-6
D: .
CDR3: CASSLLRGSGANVLTF
DNA: TGTGCCAGCAGTCTATTGCGGGGTTCAGGGGCCAACGTCCTGACTTTC

length: 13
size: .
V: TRBV7-9
J: TRBJ1-2
D: .
CDR3: CVSSQVIGYGYTF
DNA: TGTGTCAGCAGCCAAGTGATAGGATATGGCTACACCTTC

length: 12
size: .
V: TRBV4-1
J: TRBJ1-1
D: .
CDR3: CASSPGAGGAFF
DNA: TGTGCCAGCAGCCCAGGGGCTGGAGGGGCTTTCTTT

length: 15
size: few
V: TRBV4-2
J: TRBJ2-1
D: TRBD1
CDR3: CASSQRQGSYNEQFF
DNA: TGTGCCAGCAGCCAACGACAGGGTTCCTACAATGAGCAGTTCTTC

length: 18
size: few
V: TRBV14
J: TRBJ2-2
D: TRBD1
CDR3: CASSQATGRQGNTGELFF
DNA: TGTGCCAGCAGCCAAGCGACAGGGCGGCAGGGGAACACCGGGGAGCTGTTTTTT

length: 16
size: few
V: TRBV7-8
J: TRBJ2-1
D: TRBD2
CDR3: CASSLWTSGALNEQFF
DNA: TGTGCCAGCAGCTTGTGGACTAGCGGGGCCCTCAATGAGCAGTTCTTC

length: 14
size: once
V: TRBV28
J: TRBJ2-3
D: .
CDR3: CASSFLPSTDTQYF
DNA: TGTGCCAGCAGTTTTCTCCCTAGCACAGATACGCAGTATTTT

length: 15
size: .
V: TRBV6-4
J: TRBJ1-5
D: .
CDR3: CASSALPLDNQPQHF
DNA: TGTGCCAGCAGTGCCCTTCCCCTAGACAATCAGCCCCAGCATTTT

length: 20
size: many
V: TRBV19
J: TRBJ2-1
D: TRBD2
CDR3: CASSPGPGTRVVSSYNEQFF
DNA: TGTGCCAGTAGTCCTGGACCGGGGACTAGGGTGGTGAGCTCCTACAATGAGCAGTTCTTC

length: 16
size: .
V: TRBV13
J: TRBJ2-1
D: .
CDR3: CASSLRRTASYNEQFF
DNA: TGTGCCAGCAGCTTAAGGAGGACAGCTTCCTACAATGAGCAGTTCTTC

length: 14
size: .
V: TRBV7-9
J: TRBJ1-1
D: .
CDR3: CASSFGRFGTEAFF
DNA: TGTGCCAGCAGCTTCGGGAGGTTCGGCACTGAAGCTTTCTTT

length: 13
size: few
V: TRBV19
J: TRBJ2-7
D: .
CDR3: CASSPGTIYEQYF
DNA: TGTGCCAGTAGTCCCGGGACAATCTACGAGCAGTACTTC

length: 19
size: few
V: TRBV6-5
J: TRBJ2-6
D: .
CDR3: CASSLNLPGPYSGANVLTF
DNA: TGTGCCAGCAGTCTTAATCTACCGGGACCCTACTCTGGGGCCAACGTCCTGACTTTC

length: 12
size: .
V: TRBV6-6
J: TRBJ1-1
D: TRBD1
CDR3: CASIDRAPWVFF
DNA: TGTGCCAGCATTGACAGGGCCCCTTGGGTTTTCTTT

length: 16
size: few
V: TRBV14
J: TRBJ1-1
D: .
CDR3: CASSPRGSSMNTEAFF
DNA: TGTGCCAGCAGCCCTCGGGGCAGTTCCATGAACACTGAAGCTTTCTTT

length: 15
size: .
V: TRBV7-6
J: TRBJ1-5
D: TRBD1
CDR3: CASSFDQGADQPQHF
DNA: TGTGCCAGCAGCTTTGACCAGGGGGCGGATCAGCCCCAGCATTTT

length: 13
size: .
V: TRBV7-3
J: TRBJ2-5
D: .
CDR3: CANRPGRRETQYF
DNA: TGTGCCAACCGCCCTGGGCGGAGAGAGACCCAGTACTTC

length: 18
size: few
V: TRBV28
J: TRBJ2-5
D: .
CDR3: CASSLLLYTGTAKETQYF
DNA: TGTGCCAGCAGTTTGCTCTTATACACCGGGACGGCTAAAGAGACCCAGTACTTC

length: 15
size: .
V: TRBV7-6
J: TRBJ1-1
D: .
CDR3: CASSLGGSMNTEAFF
DNA: TGTGCCAGCAGCTTAGGGGGGTCCATGAACACTGAAGCTTTCTTT

length: 15
size: many
V: TRBV6-1
J: TRBJ1-3
D: .
CDR3: CASSLEGLGGNTIYF
DNA: TGTGCCAGCAGTCTTGAGGGCCTCGGAGGAAACACCATATATTTT

length: 15
size: .
V: TRBV6-2/TRBV6-3
J: TRBJ2-1
D: .
CDR3: CASRGWDFSYNEQFF
DNA: TGTGCCAGCAGGGGATGGGACTTTTCCTACAATGAGCAGTTCTTC

length: 15
size: few
V: TRBV7-9
J: TRBJ2-1
D: TRBD2
CDR3: CASSLRLATYNEQFF
DNA: TGTGCCAGCAGCCTGAGACTAGCGACCTACAATGAGCAGTTCTTC

length: 13
size: few
V: TRBV12-3/TRBV12-4
J: TRBJ2-3
D: .
CDR3: CASSQGSRDTQYF
DNA: TGTGCCAGCAGCCAAGGTTCACGGGATACGCAGTATTTT

length: 14
size: many
V: TRBV7-6
J: TRBJ2-7
D: .
CDR3: CASSDRGTSYEQYF
DNA: TGTGCCAGCAGCGACCGAGGGACCTCCTACGAGCAGTACTTC

length: 15
size: .
V: TRBV5-6
J: TRBJ2-3
D: .
CDR3: CASSSTEPSTDTQYF
DNA: TGTGCCAGCAGCTCGACAGAACCTAGCACAGATACGCAGTATTTT

length: 16
size: .
V: TRBV10-3
J: TRBJ1-2
D: .
CDR3: CAISGYKTGKDYGYTF
DNA: TGTGCCATCAGTGGGTATAAAACAGGGAAGGACTATGGCTACACCTTC

length: 16
size: .
V: TRBV20-1
J: TRBJ2-1
D: TRBD2
CDR3: CSAKPVAGAIYNEQFF
DNA: TGTAGTGCCAAACCAGTAGCGGGGGCCATATACAATGAGCAGTTCTTC

length: 14
size: few
V: TRBV6-1
J: TRBJ1-1
D: .
CDR3: CASSDRRPGTEAFF
DNA: TGTGCCAGCAGTGATCGGAGGCCTGGGACTGAAGCTTTCTTT

length: 14
size: .
V: TRBV12-3/TRBV12-4
J: TRBJ2-2
D: TRBD1
CDR3: CASSPTGPHGELFF
DNA: TGTGCCAGCAGCCCGACAGGGCCCCACGGGGAGCTGTTTTTT

length: 12
size: many
V: TRBV29-1
J: TRBJ2-1
D: .
CDR3: CSVEDPLNWQFF
DNA: TGCAGCGTTGAAGATCCCCTTAACTGGCAGTTCTTC

length: 14
size: .
V: TRBV6-5
J: TRBJ2-7
D: .
CDR3: CASSYGSGRNEQYF
DNA: TGTGCCAGCAGTTACGGGTCAGGGAGGAACGAGCAGTACTTC

length: 16
size: once
V: TRBV15
J: TRBJ1-2
D: TRBD1
CDR3: CATSRDRTGVVRGYTF
DNA: TGTGCCACCAGCAGAGATAGGACAGGGGTGGTGAGAGGCTACACCTTC

length: 15
size: .
V: TRBV7-9
J: TRBJ1-1
D: .
CDR3: CASSPLDSFNTEAFF
DNA: TGTGCCAGCAGCCCCCTGGACAGCTTTAACACTGAAGCTTTCTTT

length: 17
size: .
V: TRBV4-1
J: TRBJ2-5
D: .
CDR3: CASSQKLAQGIQETQYF
DNA: TGCGCCAGCAGCCAAAAGCTCGCCCAGGGCATCCAAGAGACCCAGTACTTC

length: 18
size: .
V: TRBV7-3
J: TRBJ2-1
D: TRBD1
CDR3: CASSHDRDRTSPYNEQFF
DNA: TGTGCCAGCAGCCACGACCGGGACAGAACTTCGCCGTACAATGAGCAGTTCTTC

length: 14
size: many
V: TRBV6-5
J: TRBJ2-2
D: .
CDR3: CASNFRDNTGELFF
DNA: TGTGCCAGCAATTTCCGGGACAACACCGGGGAGCTGTTTTTT

length: 12
size: many
V: TRBV12-3/TRBV12-4
J: TRBJ1-1
D: .
CDR3: CASQGGNTEAFF
DNA: TGTGCCAGCCAAGGAGGGAACACTGAAGCTTTCTTT